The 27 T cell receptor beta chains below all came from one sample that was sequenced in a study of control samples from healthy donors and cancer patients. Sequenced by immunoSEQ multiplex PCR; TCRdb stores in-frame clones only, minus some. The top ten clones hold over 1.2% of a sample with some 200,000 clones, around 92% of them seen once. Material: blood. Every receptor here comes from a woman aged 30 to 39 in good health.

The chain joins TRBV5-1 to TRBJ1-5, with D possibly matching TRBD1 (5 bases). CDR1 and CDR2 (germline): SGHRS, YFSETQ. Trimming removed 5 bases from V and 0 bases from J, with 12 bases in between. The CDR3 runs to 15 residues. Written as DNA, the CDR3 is TGCGCCAGCAGGAGGGAGGGGTATAGCAATCAGCCCCAGCATTTT. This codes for CASRREGYSNQPQHF.

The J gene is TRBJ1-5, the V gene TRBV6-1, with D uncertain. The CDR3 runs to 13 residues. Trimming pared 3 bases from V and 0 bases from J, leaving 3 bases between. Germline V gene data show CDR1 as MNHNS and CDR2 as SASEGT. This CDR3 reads CASSDVSNQPQHF. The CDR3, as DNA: TGTGCCAGCAGTGACGTTAGCAATCAGCCCCAGCATTTT.

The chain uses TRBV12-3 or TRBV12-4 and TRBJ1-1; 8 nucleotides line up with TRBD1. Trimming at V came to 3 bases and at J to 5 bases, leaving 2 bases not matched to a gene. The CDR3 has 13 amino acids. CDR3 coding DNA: TGTGCCAGCAGTTTTTGGACAGGGACTGAAGCTTTCTTT. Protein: CASSFWTGTEAFF.

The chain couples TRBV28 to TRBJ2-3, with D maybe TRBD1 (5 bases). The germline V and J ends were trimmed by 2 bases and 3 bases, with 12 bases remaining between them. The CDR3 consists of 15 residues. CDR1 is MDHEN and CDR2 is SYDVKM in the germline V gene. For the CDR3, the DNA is TGTGCCAGCAGTTTAGCAGGGTCGTTGACAGATACGCAGTATTTT. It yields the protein CASSLAGSLTDTQYF.

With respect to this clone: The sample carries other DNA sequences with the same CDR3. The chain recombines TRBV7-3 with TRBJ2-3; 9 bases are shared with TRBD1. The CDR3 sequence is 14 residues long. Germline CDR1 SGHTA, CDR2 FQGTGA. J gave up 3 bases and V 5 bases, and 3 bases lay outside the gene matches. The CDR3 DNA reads TGTGCCAGCAGCAGACAGGGGGGGACAGATACGCAGTATTTT. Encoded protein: CASSRQGGTDTQYF.

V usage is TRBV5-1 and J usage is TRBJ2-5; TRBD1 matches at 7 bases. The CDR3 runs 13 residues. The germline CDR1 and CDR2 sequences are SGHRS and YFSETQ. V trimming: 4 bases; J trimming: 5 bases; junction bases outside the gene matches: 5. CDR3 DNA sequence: TGCGCCAGCAGCCGAGGGGGCATGGAGACCCAGTACTTC. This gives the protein CASSRGGMETQYF.

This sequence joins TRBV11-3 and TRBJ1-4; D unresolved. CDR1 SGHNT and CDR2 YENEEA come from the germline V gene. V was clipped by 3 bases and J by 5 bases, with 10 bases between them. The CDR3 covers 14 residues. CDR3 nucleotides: TGTGCCAGCAGCTTTAGGGCAGGCAATGAAAAACTGTTTTTT. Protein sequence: CASSFRAGNEKLFF.

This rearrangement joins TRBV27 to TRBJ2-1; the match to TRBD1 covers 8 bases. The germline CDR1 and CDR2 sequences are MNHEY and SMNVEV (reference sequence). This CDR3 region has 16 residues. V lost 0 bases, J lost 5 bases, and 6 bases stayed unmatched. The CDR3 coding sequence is TGTGCCAGCAGTTTATCTTTGGACAGGGCCAACAATGAGCAGTTCTTC. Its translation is CASSLSLDRANNEQFF.

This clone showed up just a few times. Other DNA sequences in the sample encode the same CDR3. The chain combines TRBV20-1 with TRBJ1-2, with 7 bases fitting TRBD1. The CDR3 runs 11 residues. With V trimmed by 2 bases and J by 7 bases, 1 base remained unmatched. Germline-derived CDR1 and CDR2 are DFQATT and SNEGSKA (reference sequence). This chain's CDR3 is CSARQGGGYTF. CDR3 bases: TGCAGTGCTAGACAGGGGGGTGGCTACACCTTC.

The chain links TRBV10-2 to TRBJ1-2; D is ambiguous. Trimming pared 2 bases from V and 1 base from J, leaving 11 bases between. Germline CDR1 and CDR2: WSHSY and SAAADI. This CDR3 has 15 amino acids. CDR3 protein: CASSEMVGGNYGYTF. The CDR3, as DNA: TGCGCCAGCAGTGAGATGGTCGGTGGTAACTATGGCTACACCTTC.

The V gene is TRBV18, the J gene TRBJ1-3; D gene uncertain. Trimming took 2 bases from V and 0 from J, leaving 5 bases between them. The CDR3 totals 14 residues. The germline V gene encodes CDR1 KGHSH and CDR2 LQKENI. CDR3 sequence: CASSPSGSGNTIYF. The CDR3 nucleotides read TGTGCCAGCTCACCATCGGGCTCTGGAAACACCATATATTTT.

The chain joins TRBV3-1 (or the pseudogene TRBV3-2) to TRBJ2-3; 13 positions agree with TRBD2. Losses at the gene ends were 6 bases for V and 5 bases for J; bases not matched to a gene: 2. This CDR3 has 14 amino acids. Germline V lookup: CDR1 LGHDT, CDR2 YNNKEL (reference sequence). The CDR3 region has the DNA TGTGCCAGCAGTCGGACTAGCGGGGGAGATACGCAGTATTTT. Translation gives CASSRTSGGDTQYF.

The CDR3 DNA reads as TGCGCCAGCAGCCACCTTAGCGGGGGGGCCGGAAATGAGCAGTTCTTC. Encoded protein: CASSHLSGGAGNEQFF. J is TRBJ2-1 and V is TRBV5-1, with 11 bases fitting TRBD2. This CDR3 is 16 amino acids long. Trimming at V came to 4 bases and at J to 7 bases, leaving 10 bases not matched to a gene. The germline gives CDR1 SGHRS, CDR2 YFSETQ.

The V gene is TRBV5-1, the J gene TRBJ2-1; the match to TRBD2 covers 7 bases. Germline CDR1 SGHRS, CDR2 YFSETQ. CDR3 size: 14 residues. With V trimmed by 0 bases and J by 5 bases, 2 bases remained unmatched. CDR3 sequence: CASSLVLADNEQFF. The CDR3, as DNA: TGCGCCAGCAGCTTGGTGCTAGCGGACAATGAGCAGTTCTTC.

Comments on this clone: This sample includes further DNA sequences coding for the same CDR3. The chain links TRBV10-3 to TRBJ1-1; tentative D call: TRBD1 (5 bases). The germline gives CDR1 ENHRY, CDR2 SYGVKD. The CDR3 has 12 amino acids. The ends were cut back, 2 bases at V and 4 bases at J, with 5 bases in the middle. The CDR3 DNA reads TGTGCCATCAGTGAGAGGGGCACTGAAGCTTTCTTT. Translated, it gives CAISERGTEAFF.

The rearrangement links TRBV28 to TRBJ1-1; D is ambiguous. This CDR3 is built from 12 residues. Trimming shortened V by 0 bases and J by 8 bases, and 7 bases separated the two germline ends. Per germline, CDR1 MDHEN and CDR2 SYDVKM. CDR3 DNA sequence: TGTGCCAGCAGTTTATGGCTCAGGGAAGCTTTCTTT. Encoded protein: CASSLWLREAFF.

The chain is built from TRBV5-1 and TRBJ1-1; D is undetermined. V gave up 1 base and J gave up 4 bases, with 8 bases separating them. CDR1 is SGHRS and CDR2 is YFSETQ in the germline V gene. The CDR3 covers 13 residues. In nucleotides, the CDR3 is TGCGCCAGCAGCTTGCAATGGGCCACTGAAGCTTTCTTT. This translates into CASSLQWATEAFF.

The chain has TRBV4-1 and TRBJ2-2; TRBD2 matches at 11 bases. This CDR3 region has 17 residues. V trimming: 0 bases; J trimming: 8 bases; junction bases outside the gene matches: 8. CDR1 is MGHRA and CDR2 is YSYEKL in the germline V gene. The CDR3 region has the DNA TGCGCCAGCAGCCAAGATTCACTAGCGGGGGTTAATGGGGAGCTGTTTTTT. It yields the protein CASSQDSLAGVNGELFF.

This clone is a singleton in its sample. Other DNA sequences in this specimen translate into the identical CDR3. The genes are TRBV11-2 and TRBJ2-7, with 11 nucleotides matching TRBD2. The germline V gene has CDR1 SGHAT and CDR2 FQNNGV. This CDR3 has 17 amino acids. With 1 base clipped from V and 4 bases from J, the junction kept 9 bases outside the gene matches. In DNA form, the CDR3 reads TGTGCCAGCAGCTTAGGGTTAGCGGGAGGGGCGGGGTACGAGCAGTACTTC. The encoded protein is CASSLGLAGGAGYEQYF. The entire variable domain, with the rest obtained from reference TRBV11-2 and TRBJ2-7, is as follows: EAGVAQSPRYKIIEKRQSVAFWCNPISGHATLYWYQQILGQGPKLLIQFQNNGVVDDSQLPKDRFSAERLKGVDSTLKIQPAKLEDSAVYLCASSLGLAGGAGYEQYFGPGTRLTVT.

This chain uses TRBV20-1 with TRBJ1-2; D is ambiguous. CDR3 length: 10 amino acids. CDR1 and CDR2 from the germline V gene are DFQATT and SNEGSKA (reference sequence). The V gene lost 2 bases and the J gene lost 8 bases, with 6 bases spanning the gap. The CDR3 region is CSARWGGYTF. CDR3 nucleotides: TGCAGTGCTAGATGGGGAGGCTACACCTTC.

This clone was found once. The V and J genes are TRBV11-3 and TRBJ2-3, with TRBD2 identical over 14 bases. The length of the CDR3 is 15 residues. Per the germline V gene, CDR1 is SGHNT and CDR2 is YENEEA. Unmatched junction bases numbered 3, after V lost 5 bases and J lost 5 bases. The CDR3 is CASSPGLAGGDTQYF. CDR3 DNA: TGTGCCAGCAGCCCCGGACTAGCGGGAGGAGATACGCAGTATTTT.

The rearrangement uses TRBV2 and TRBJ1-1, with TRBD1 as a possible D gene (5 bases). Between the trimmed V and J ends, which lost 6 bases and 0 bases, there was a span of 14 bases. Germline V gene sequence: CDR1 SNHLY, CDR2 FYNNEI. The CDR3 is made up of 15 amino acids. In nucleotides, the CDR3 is TGTGCCAGCAGGAGCGGATACAGGCTGAACACTGAAGCTTTCTTT. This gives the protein CASRSGYRLNTEAFF.

For the CDR3, the DNA is TGTGCCAGCAGCTTAGTCACTGAAGCTTTCTTT. Residues: CASSLVTEAFF. This chain links TRBV11-2 with TRBJ1-1; no definite D call. Germline lookup yields CDR1 SGHAT and CDR2 FQNNGV. The CDR3 loop spans 11 amino acids. V was pared by 1 base and J by 4 bases, with 1 base between.

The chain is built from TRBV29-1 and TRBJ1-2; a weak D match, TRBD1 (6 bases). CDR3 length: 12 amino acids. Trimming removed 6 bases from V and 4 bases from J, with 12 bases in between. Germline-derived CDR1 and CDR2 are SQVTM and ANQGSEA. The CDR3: CSVSGTFYGYTF. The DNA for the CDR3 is TGCAGCGTCTCCGGGACATTCTATGGCTACACCTTC. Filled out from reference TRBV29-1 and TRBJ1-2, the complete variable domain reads SAVISQKPSRDICQRGTSLTIQCQVDSQVTMMFWYRQQPGQSLTLIATANQGSEATYESGFVIDKFPISRPNLTFSTLTVSNMSPEDSSIYLCSVSGTFYGYTFGSGTRLTVV.

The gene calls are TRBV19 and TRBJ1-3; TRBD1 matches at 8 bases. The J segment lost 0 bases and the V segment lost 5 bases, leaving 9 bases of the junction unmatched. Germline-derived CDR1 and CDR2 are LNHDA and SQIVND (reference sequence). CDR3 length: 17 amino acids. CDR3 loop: CASSSPGQAPSGNTIYF. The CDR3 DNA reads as TGTGCCAGTAGTTCCCCGGGACAGGCGCCCTCTGGAAACACCATATATTTT.

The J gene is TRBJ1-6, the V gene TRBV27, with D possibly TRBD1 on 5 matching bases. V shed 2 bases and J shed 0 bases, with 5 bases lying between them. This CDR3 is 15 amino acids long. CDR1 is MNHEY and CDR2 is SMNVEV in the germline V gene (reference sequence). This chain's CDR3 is CASSLDSSYNSPLHF. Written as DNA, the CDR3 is TGTGCCAGCAGTTTAGACAGCTCCTATAATTCACCCCTCCACTTT.

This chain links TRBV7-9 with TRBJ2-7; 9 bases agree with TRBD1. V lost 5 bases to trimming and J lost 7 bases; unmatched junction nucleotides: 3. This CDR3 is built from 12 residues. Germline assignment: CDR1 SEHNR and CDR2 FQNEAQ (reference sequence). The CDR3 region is CASSATGGEQYF. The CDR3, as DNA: TGTGCCAGCAGCGCGACAGGGGGAGAGCAGTACTTC.